The 8 T cell receptor beta chains below come from one sample, sequenced in a study of blood T cell repertoires in COVID-19. This table comes from immunoSEQ multiplex PCR, and its TCRdb copy is limited to in-frame clones, with some not included. The sample consists of about 150,000 clones, roughly 80% of them appearing once. The sequenced sample consisted of peripheral blood. The receptors originated from a woman aged 55-75 years with acute or convalescent COVID-19.

The chain couples TRBV12-3 or TRBV12-4 to TRBJ1-3, with no clear D. The CDR3 runs 13 residues. The V end lost 5 bases, the J end lost 4 bases, and 9 bases lay between the germline ends. The CDR3 loop reads CASSPSRGNTIYF. The CDR3 DNA reads TGTGCCAGCAGTCCCTCCAGGGGAAACACCATATATTTT.

The rearrangement uses TRBV9 and TRBJ1-1, with 8 positions matching TRBD1. This CDR3 spans 12 amino acids. Looked up from germline, CDR1 is SGDLS and CDR2 is YYNGEE. J was trimmed by 10 bases and V by 2 bases; bases with no gene match: 4. The CDR3 loop is CASSVGQGAAFF. The CDR3 DNA reads TGTGCCAGCAGCGTCGGACAGGGTGCAGCTTTCTTT.

The genes are TRBV7-2 and TRBJ1-2, with D unresolved. Trimming took 2 bases from V and 2 from J, leaving 12 bases between them. Germline CDR1 reads SGHTA; CDR2 reads FQGNSA. The CDR3 has 15 residues. The CDR3 DNA sequence: TGTGCCAGCAGCTTAATCGGGGTTAGGAACTATGGCTACACCTTC. Protein sequence: CASSLIGVRNYGYTF.

The chain carries TRBV19 and TRBJ2-1, with 7 bases lining up with TRBD2. V trimming: 5 bases; J trimming: 4 bases; junction bases outside the gene matches: 14. Per the germline V gene, CDR1 is LNHDA and CDR2 is SQIVND (reference sequence). This CDR3 is built from 17 residues. Here the CDR3 DNA reads TGTGCCAGTAGTCCCCGAAGTCTAGCGGCAGGTTACAATGAGCAGTTCTTC. Translating gives CASSPRSLAAGYNEQFF. The complete variable domain, with remaining parts taken from reference TRBV19 and TRBJ2-1, reads DGGITQSPKYLFRKEGQNVTLSCEQNLNHDAMYWYRQDPGQGLRLIYYSQIVNDFQKGDIAEGYSVSREKKESFPLTVTSAQKNPTAFYLCASSPRSLAAGYNEQFFGPGTRLTVL.

The chain couples TRBV3-1 (or the pseudogene TRBV3-2) to TRBJ1-1; D not certain. Germline loops: CDR1 LGHDT, CDR2 YNNKEL (reference sequence). The CDR3 has 14 residues. V was cut by 4 bases and J by 3 bases, with 12 bases left in between. The CDR3 region is CASSRLRKDTEAFF. DNA for the CDR3: TGTGCCAGCAGCCGATTGAGGAAGGACACTGAAGCTTTCTTT.

The V gene is TRBV3-1 (or the pseudogene TRBV3-2), the J gene TRBJ1-1; 9 bases line up with TRBD1. Germline CDR1 reads LGHDT; CDR2 reads YNNKEL (reference sequence). The trim removed 4 bases at V and 5 bases at J, leaving 8 bases unmatched. The CDR3 covers 15 residues. The CDR3 here is CASSPTQGARTEAFF. The CDR3 DNA is TGTGCCAGCAGCCCAACACAGGGGGCGAGGACTGAAGCTTTCTTT.

The chain combines TRBV18 with TRBJ1-1; D remains unclear. CDR3 length equals 14 residues. V lost 8 bases and J lost 4, with 17 bases in between. Germline V gives CDR1 KGHSH, CDR2 LQKENI. DNA of the CDR3: TGTGCCAGCCCCGCACCGGGGTCGGGCACTGAAGCTTTCTTT. Amino acid sequence: CASPAPGSGTEAFF.

The rearrangement uses TRBV5-5 and TRBJ1-4; perhaps TRBD1 as D (5 bases). Between the trimmed V and J ends, which lost 1 base and 5 bases, there was a span of 18 bases. Germline CDR1 reads SGHKS; CDR2 reads YYEKEE (reference sequence). The CDR3 consists of 17 residues. The CDR3 coding sequence is TGTGCCAGCAGCTTGAGTGGAGGCGGGGGACCCAATGAAAAACTGTTTTTT. Translation gives CASSLSGGGGPNEKLFF.